This T cell receptor beta chain stems from a study of T cells in Graves' hyperthyroidism and ophthalmopathy. About the research overall: Peripheral blood was collected at initial diagnosis, before any treatment.

Using RNA transcripts as the source, TCR beta CDR3 regions were amplified. Primed by the HTBI set, a first-round RT-PCR was run on the TCR CDR3. MiXCR was run by TCRdb on the multiplex PCR reads, yielding one entry per CDR3 protein. The sample records about 340,000 distinct CDR3 sequences, around 20% being singletons. Study results and caveats: Among clonotypes expanded in thyroid above 0.001, most were also found in blood.

Clinical symptoms, serum thyroxine and TRAb, thyroid ultrasound and orbital computed tomography were used for the diagnoses. V was clipped by 5 bases and J by 8 bases; unmatched bases: 3. CDR1 MDHEN and CDR2 SYDVKM come from the germline V gene. The CDR3 totals 12 residues. Concerning this clonotype itself: The antigen remains undetermined.

The rearrangement links TRBV28 to TRBJ1-5, with 7 bases identical to TRBD1. The sequenced sample was blood. The sequence derives from a woman aged 45-65 years with Graves' hyperthyroidism. In nucleotides, the CDR3 is TGTGCCAGCAGTCCAGGGGGGGAGCCCCAGCATTTT. Translated, it gives CASSPGGEPQHF.